This record looks at one TCR beta chain sequence and its context. Its antigen is as yet unknown. The data stem from a study of cytomegalovirus exposure and HLA in healthy donors. Study in general: From 150 million to 200 million T cells, an earlier analysis saw roughly 100 million unique TCR beta sequences. Study-wide points: There were around 160 TCR beta chains listed as cytomegalovirus-associated. Researchers reportedly found TCR beta sequences accurately predicted most subjects' HLA-A and HLA-B alleles.

The V and J ends lost 4 bases and 0 bases respectively, with 7 bases between them. Germline lookup yields CDR1 SGHTA and CDR2 FQGTGA. This CDR3 spans 15 amino acids. 13 Jbeta primers and 60 Vbeta primers were used for the PCR. Generated by immunoSEQ multiplex PCR, the TCRdb table keeps only in-frame clones and is missing some. This sample has around 150,000 clones, with about 76% found just once. The sequence came from a man younger than 35 in good health and CMV-seronegative. The sequenced material came from PBMCs. The chain has TRBV7-3 and TRBJ2-6; the D is unclear. In DNA form, the CDR3 reads TGTGCCAGCAGCTCCGGGTACTCTGGGGCCAACGTCCTGACTTTC. As protein: CASSSGYSGANVLTF.